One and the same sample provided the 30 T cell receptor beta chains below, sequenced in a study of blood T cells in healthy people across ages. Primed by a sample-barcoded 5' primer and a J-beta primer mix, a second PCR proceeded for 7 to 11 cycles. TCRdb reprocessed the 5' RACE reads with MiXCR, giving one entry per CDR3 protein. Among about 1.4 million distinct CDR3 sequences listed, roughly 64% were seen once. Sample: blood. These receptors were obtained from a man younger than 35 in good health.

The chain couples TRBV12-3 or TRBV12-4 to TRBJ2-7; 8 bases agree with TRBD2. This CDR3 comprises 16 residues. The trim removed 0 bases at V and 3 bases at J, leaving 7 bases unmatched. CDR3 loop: CASSLALTSGHYEQYF. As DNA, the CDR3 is TGTGCCAGCAGTTTAGCGCTAACTAGCGGCCACTACGAGCAGTACTTC.

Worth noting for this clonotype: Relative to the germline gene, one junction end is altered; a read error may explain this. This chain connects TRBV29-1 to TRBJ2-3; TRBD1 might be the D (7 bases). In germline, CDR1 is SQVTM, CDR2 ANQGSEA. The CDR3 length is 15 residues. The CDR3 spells CSLRGIGGWTGTQYF. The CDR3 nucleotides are TGCAGCCTGAGGGGTATCGGGGGCTGGACAGGTACGCAGTATTTT.

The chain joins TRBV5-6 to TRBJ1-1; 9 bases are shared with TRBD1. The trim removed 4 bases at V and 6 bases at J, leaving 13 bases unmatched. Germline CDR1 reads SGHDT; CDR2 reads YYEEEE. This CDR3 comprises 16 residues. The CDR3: CASSDRDRVMIPEAFF. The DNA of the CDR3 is TGTGCCAGCAGCGATCGGGACAGGGTTATGATACCTGAAGCTTTCTTT. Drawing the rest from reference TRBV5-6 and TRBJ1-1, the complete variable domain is DAGVTQSPTHLIKTRGQQVTLRCSPKSGHDTVSWYQQALGQGPQFIFQYYEEEERQRGNFPDRFSGHQFPNYSSELNVNALLLGDSALYLCASSDRDRVMIPEAFFGQGTRLTVV.

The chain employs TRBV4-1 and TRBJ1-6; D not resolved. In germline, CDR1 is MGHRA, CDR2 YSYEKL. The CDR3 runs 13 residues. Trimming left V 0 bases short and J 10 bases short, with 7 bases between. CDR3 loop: CASSQEVVSPLHF. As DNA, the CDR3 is TGCGCCAGCAGCCAAGAGGTAGTCTCACCCCTCCACTTT.

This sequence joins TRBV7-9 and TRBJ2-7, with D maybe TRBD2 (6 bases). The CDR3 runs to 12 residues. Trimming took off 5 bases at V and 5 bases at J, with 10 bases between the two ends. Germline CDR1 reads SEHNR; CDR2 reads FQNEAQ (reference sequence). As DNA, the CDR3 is TGTGCCAGCAGCGCGGGACCGCACGAGCAGTACTTC. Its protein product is CASSAGPHEQYF.

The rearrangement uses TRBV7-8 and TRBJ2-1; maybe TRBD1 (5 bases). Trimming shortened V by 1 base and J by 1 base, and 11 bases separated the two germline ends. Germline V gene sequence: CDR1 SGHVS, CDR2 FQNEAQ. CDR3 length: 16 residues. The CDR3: CASSLVGAGSYNEQFF. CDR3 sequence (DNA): TGTGCCAGCAGCTTAGTAGGGGCTGGGTCCTACAATGAGCAGTTCTTC.

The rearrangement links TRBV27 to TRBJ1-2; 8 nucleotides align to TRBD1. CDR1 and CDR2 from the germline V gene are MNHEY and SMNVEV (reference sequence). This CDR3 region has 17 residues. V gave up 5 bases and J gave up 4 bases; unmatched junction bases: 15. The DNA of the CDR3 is TGTGCCAGCAGTACCTCTACCGGGACAGGTAGCTCCTATGGCTACACCTTC. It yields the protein CASSTSTGTGSSYGYTF.

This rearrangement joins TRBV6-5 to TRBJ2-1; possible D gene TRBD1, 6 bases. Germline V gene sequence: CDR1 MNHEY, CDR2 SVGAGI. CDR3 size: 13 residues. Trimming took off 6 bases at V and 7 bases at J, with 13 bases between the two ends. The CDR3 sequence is CASSPGTKNEQFF. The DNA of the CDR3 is TGTGCCAGCAGCCCCGGGACAAAGAATGAGCAGTTCTTC.

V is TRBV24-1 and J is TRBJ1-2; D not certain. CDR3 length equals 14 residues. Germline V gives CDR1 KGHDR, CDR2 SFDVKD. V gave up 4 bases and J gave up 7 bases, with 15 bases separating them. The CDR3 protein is CATSDPARGGGYTF. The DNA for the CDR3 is TGTGCCACCAGTGACCCTGCCCGGGGTGGTGGCTACACCTTC.

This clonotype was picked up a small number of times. CDR3 DNA: TGCAGCGTGGAGGGGAAATCCTACGAGCAGTACTTC. This codes for CSVEGKSYEQYF. The chain employs TRBV29-1 and TRBJ2-7; D possibly corresponds to TRBD2 (6 bases). Germline CDR1 SQVTM, CDR2 ANQGSEA. Trimming removed 6 bases from V and 1 base from J, with 10 bases in between. There are 12 residues in the CDR3.

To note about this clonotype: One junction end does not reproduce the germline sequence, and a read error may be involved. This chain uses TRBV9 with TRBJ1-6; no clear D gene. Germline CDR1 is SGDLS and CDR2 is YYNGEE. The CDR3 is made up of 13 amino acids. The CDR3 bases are TGTGCCAGCGGAAAGGGCTATAATTCACCCCCCCACTTT. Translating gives CASGKGYNSPPHF.

The CDR3 loop reads CSATGQGSDTQYF. The CDR3 nucleotides read TGCAGTGCTACAGGACAGGGATCAGATACGCAGTATTTT. V is TRBV20-1 and J is TRBJ2-3, with 8 bases matching TRBD1. Germline V gene data show CDR1 as DFQATT and CDR2 as SNEGSKA (reference sequence). The J segment lost 4 bases and the V segment lost 4 bases, leaving 4 bases of the junction unmatched. The CDR3 extends over 13 amino acids.

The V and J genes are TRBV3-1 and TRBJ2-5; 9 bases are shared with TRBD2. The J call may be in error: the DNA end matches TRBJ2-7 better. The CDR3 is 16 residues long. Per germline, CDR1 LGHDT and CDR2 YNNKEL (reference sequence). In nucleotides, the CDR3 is TGTGCCAGCAGCCAAGATTCGGGACTAGCCGGGGACGAGCAGTACTTC. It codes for CASSQDSGLAGDEQYF.

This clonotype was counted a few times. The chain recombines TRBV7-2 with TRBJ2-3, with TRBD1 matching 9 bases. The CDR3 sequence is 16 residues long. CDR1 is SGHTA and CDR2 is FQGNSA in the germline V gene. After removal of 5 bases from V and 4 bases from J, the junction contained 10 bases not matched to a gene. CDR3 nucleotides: TGTGCCAGCAGCGGGACCGGGACAGGGATCCCAGATACGCAGTATTTT. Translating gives CASSGTGTGIPDTQYF. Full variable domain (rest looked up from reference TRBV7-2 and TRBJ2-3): GAGVSQSPSNKVTEKGKDVELRCDPISGHTALYWYRQSLGQGLEFLIYFQGNSAPDKSGLPSDRFSAERTGGSVSTLTIQRTQQEDSAVYLCASSGTGTGIPDTQYFGPGTRLTVL.

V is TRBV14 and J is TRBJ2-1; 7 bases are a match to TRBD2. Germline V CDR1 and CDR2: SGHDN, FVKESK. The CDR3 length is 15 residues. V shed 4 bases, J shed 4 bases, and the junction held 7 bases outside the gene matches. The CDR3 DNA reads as TGTGCCAGCAGCCGACGCGGGAGTAAGTACAATGAGCAGTTCTTC. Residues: CASSRRGSKYNEQFF.

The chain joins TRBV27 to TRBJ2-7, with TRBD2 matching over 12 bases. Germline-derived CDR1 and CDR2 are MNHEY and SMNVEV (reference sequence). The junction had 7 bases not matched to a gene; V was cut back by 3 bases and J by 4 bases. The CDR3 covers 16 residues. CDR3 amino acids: CASSFTTSGSFYEQYF. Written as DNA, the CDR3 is TGTGCCAGCAGTTTCACGACTAGCGGGAGTTTTTACGAGCAGTACTTC.

CDR3 nucleotide sequence: TGTGCTAGTGGTTTTTGGCTAGCGGGAGGCACAGATACGCAGTATTTT. Translating it yields CASGFWLAGGTDTQYF. The rearrangement uses TRBV12-5 and TRBJ2-3; 10 bases agree with TRBD2. The length of the CDR3 is 16 residues. Germline CDR1 and CDR2: LGHNT and FRNRAP. The V gene end was trimmed by 3 bases and the J gene end by 1 base; junction bases not matched to a gene: 4. The variable domain in full, completed from reference TRBV12-5 and TRBJ2-3, reads DARVTQTPRHKVTEMGQEVTMRCQPILGHNTVFWYRQTMMQGLELLAYFRNRAPLDDSGMPKDRFSAEMPDATLATLKIQPSEPRDSAVYFCASGFWLAGGTDTQYFGPGTRLTVL.

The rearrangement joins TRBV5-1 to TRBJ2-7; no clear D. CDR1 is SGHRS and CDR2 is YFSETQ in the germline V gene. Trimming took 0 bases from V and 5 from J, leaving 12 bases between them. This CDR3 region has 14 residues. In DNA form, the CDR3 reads TGCGCCAGCAGCTTGGTCGATGTTGCGGACGAGCAGTACTTC. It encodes CASSLVDVADEQYF.

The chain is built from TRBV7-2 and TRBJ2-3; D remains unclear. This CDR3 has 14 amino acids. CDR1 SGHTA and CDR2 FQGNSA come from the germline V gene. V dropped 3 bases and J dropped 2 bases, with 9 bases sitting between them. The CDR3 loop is CASSFGTNTDTQYF. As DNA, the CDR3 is TGTGCCAGCAGCTTCGGTACTAACACAGATACGCAGTATTTT. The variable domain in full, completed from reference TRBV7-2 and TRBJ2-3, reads GAGVSQSPSNKVTEKGKDVELRCDPISGHTALYWYRQSLGQGLEFLIYFQGNSAPDKSGLPSDRFSAERTGGSVSTLTIQRTQQEDSAVYLCASSFGTNTDTQYFGPGTRLTVL.

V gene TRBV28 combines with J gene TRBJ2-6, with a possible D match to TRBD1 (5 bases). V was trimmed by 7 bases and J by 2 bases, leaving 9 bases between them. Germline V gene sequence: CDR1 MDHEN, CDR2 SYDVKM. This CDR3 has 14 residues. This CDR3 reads CASISRAGANVLTF. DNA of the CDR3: TGTGCCAGCATCTCCAGGGCTGGGGCCAACGTCCTGACTTTC.

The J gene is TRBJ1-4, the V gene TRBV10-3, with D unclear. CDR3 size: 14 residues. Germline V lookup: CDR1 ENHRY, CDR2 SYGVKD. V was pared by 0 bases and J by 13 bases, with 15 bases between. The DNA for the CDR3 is TGTGCCATCAGTGAGTCCGGCCGGTCAAGAGTACTGTTTTTT. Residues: CAISESGRSRVLFF.

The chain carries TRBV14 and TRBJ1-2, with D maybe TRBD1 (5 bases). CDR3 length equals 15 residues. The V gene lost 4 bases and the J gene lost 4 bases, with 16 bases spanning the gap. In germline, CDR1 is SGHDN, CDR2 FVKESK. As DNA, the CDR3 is TGTGCCAGCAGCCCCCTATTCCAGGGCGTCTATGGCTACACCTTC. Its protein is CASSPLFQGVYGYTF.

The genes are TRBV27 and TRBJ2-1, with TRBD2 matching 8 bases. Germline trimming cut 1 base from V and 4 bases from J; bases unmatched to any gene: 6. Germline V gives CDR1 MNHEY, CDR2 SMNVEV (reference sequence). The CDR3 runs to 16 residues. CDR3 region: CASSLWAGGPYNEQFF. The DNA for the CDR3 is TGTGCCAGCAGTTTATGGGCGGGGGGCCCGTACAATGAGCAGTTCTTC.

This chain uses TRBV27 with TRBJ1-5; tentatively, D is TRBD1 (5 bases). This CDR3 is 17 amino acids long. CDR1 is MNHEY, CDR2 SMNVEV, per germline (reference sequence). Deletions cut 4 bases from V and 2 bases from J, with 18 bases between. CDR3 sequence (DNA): TGTGCCAGCAGTTCGATTTCAGGGTTTAGGGGCAATCAGCCCCAGCATTTT. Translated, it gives CASSSISGFRGNQPQHF.

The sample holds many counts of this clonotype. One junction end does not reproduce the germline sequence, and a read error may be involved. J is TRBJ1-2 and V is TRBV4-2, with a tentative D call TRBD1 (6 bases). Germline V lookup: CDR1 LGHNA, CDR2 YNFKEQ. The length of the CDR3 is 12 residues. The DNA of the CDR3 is TGCGCCAGCAGCCAAGAAGGGGGGGGCTACACCTTC. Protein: CASSQEGGGYTF.

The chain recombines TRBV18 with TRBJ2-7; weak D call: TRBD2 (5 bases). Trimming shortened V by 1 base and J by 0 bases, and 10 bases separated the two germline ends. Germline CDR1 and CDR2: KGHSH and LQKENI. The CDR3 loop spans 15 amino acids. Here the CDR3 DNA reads TGTGCCAGCTCACCACGGGGAGCTCTCTCCTACGAGCAGTACTTC. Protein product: CASSPRGALSYEQYF.

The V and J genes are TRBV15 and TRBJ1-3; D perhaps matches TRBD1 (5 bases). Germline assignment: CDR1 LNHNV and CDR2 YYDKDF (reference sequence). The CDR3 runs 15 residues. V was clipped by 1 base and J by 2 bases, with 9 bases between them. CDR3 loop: CATSRVGAPGNTIYF. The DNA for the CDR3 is TGTGCCACCAGCAGAGTCGGGGCCCCTGGAAACACCATATATTTT.

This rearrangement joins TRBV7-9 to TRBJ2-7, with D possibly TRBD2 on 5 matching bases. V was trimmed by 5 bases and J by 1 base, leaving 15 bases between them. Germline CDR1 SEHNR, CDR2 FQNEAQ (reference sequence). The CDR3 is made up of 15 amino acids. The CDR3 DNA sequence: TGTGCCAGCAGCGGAGAGGAGGCGCGATCCTACGAGCAGTACTTC. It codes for CASSGEEARSYEQYF.

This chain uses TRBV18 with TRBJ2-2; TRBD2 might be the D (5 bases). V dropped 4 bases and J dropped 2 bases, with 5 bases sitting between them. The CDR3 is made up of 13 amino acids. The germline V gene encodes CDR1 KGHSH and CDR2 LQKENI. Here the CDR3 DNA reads TGTGCCAGCTCACGACTAAACACCGGGGAGCTGTTTTTT. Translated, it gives CASSRLNTGELFF.

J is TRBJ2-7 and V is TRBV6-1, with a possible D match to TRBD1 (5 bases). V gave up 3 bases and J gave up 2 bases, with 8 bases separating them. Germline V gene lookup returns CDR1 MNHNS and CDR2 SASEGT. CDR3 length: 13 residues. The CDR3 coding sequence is TGTGCCAGCAGTGAGAGGACACCCTACGAGCAGTACTTC. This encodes CASSERTPYEQYF.